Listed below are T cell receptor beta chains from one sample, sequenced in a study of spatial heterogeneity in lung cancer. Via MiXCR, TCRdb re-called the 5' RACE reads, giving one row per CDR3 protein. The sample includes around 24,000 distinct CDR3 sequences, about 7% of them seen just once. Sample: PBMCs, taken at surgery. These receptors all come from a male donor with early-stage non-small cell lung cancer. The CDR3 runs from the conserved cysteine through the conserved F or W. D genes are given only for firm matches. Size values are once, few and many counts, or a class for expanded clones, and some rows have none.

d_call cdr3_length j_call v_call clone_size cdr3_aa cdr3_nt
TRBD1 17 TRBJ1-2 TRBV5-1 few CASSLDLTGGANYGYTF TGCGCCAGCAGCTTGGACCTTACAGGGGGCGCGAACTATGGCTACACCTTC
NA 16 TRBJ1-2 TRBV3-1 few CASSPEAARQGHGYTF TGTGCCAGCAGCCCGGAAGCCGCTCGGCAGGGACATGGCTACACCTTC
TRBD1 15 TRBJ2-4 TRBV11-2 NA CASSWTGIAKNIQYF TGTGCCAGCAGTTGGACAGGCATAGCCAAAAACATTCAGTACTTC
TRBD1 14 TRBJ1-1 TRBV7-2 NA CASRTVPGTVEAFF TGTGCCAGCAGAACCGTGCCGGGGACAGTTGAAGCTTTCTTT
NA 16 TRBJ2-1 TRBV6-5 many CASSNGEIAQHYEQFF TGTGCCAGCAGCAACGGCGAGATAGCCCAACACTATGAGCAGTTCTTC
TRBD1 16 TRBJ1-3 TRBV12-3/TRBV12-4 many CASSSTGDGRGNTIYF TGTGCCAGCAGTTCCACAGGGGACGGGCGCGGAAACACCATATATTTT
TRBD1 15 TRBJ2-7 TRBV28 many CASSPFTGGIYEQYF TGTGCCAGCAGTCCTTTCACAGGGGGTATATACGAGCAGTACTTC
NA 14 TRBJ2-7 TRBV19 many CASSIGRGLYEQYF TGTGCCAGTAGTATCGGCAGGGGACTCTACGAGCAGTACTTC
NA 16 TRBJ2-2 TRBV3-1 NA CASSQVLATRSGELFF TGTGCCAGCAGCCAAGTTCTTGCGACTAGATCTGGGGAGCTGTTTTTT
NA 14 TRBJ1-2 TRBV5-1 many CASSLGEPNYGYTF TGCGCCAGCAGCTTGGGAGAACCTAACTATGGCTACACCTTC
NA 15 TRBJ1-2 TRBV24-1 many CATSAPSGQQDGYTF TGTGCCACCAGTGCACCCTCTGGACAGCAAGATGGCTACACCTTC
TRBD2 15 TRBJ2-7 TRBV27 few CASSRTGGEDYEQYF TGTGCCAGCAGTAGAACGGGGGGAGAGGACTACGAGCAGTACTTC
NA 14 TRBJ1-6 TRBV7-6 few CASSENGQTSPLHF TGTGCCAGCAGTGAAAACGGGCAGACTTCACCCCTCCACTTT
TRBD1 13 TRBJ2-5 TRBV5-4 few CASSFRGSETQYF TGTGCCAGCAGCTTCAGGGGGAGCGAGACCCAGTACTTC
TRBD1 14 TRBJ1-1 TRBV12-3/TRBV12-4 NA CASILTGTGAEAFF TGTGCCAGCATTTTGACAGGGACGGGCGCTGAAGCTTTCTTT
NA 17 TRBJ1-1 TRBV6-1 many CASSEGKWNSMNTEAFF TGTGCCAGCAGTGAAGGCAAATGGAACAGCATGAACACTGAAGCTTTCTTT
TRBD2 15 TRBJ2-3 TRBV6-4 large CASSESSGSRDTQYF TGTGCCAGCAGTGAGTCTAGCGGGAGTCGGGATACGCAGTATTTT
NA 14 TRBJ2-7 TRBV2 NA CVSRASQRTYEQYF TGTGTCAGCAGAGCCAGCCAGCGCACCTACGAGCAGTACTTC
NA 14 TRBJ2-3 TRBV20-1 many CSAAKAISTDTQYF TGCAGTGCTGCAAAAGCCATCTCAACAGATACGCAGTATTTT
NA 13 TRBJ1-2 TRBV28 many CASQRGDNYGYTF TGTGCCAGCCAGAGGGGCGATAACTATGGCTACACCTTC
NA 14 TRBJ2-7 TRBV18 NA CASSKQEDSYEQYF TGTGCCAGCTCAAAGCAGGAGGACTCCTACGAGCAGTACTTC
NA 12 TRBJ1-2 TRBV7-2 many CASSRGLYGYTF TGTGCCAGCAGCCGAGGGCTCTATGGCTACACCTTC
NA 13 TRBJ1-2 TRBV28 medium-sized CASRADRNYGYTF TGTGCCAGCAGGGCCGACAGAAACTATGGCTACACCTTC
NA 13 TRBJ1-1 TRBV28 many CASSPRGRAEAFF TGTGCCAGCAGCCCTAGGGGCCGGGCTGAAGCTTTCTTT
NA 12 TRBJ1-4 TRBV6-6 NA CASSSNWEKLFF TGTGCCAGCAGTTCAAATTGGGAAAAACTGTTTTTT
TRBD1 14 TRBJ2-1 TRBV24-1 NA CATSDLAQGNEQFF TGTGCCACCAGTGATTTGGCACAGGGGAATGAGCAGTTCTTC
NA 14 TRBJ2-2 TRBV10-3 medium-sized CAIRSDTHTGELFF TGTGCCATCAGATCCGACACCCACACCGGGGAGCTGTTTTTT
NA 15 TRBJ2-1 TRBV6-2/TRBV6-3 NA CASSYSGSSYNEQFF TGTGCCAGCAGTTACTCGGGGAGCTCCTACAATGAGCAGTTCTTC
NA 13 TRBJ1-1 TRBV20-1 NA CSAIRARNTEAFF TGCAGTGCTATCAGGGCTCGGAACACTGAAGCTTTCTTT
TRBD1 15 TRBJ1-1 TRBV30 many CAWSRIGTANTEAFF TGTGCCTGGAGTCGAATTGGGACAGCGAACACTGAAGCTTTCTTT
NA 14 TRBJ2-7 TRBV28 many CASSLPGPAYEQYF TGTGCCAGCAGTTTGCCGGGACCGGCCTACGAGCAGTACTTC
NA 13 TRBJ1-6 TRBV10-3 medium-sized CAISDGDGSPLHF TGTGCCATCAGTGATGGGGACGGTTCACCCCTCCACTTT
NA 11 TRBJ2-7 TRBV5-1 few CVSSSLYEQYF TGCGTCAGCAGCTCATTATACGAGCAGTACTTC
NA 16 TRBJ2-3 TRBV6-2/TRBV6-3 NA CASSLISRSSTDTQYF TGTGCCAGCAGCCTCATTAGCAGATCTAGCACAGATACGCAGTATTTT
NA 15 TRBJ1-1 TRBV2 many CASSLDGGANTEAFF TGTGCCAGCAGCCTCGACGGAGGGGCAAACACTGAAGCTTTCTTT
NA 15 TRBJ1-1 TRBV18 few CASSPLREQNTEAFF TGTGCCAGCTCACCACTAAGGGAACAGAACACTGAAGCTTTCTTT
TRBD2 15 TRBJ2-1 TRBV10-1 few CASSKSSGTKIEQFF TGCGCCAGCAGTAAGTCTAGCGGGACTAAGATTGAGCAGTTCTTC
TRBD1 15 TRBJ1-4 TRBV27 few CASTLRGQGNGKLFF TGTGCCAGCACCCTAAGGGGACAGGGAAACGGAAAACTGTTTTTT
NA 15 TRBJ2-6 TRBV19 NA CASSKGSSGANVLTF TGTGCCAGTTCTAAGGGGAGCTCTGGGGCCAACGTCCTGACTTTC
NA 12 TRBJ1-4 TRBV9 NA CASSVGDEKLFF TGTGCCAGCAGCGTAGGAGATGAAAAACTGTTTTTT
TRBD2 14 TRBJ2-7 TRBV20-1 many CSARGLAGAYEQYF TGCAGTGCTAGGGGACTAGCGGGAGCCTACGAGCAGTACTTC
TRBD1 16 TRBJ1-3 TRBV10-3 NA CAIRRRQGDSGNTIYF TGTGCCATCAGGAGAAGACAGGGGGACTCTGGAAACACCATATATTTT
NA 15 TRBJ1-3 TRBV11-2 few CASSWSDASGNTIYF TGTGCCAGCAGTTGGAGTGACGCTTCTGGAAACACCATATATTTT
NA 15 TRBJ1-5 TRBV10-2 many CASSGFPGGNQPQHF TGCGCCAGCAGTGGATTCCCAGGGGGCAATCAGCCCCAGCATTTT
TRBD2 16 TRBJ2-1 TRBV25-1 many CASSEPSGGPISEQFF TGTGCCAGCAGTGAACCTAGCGGGGGCCCAATTTCTGAGCAGTTCTTC
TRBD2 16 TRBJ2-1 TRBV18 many CASSLLSGSLYNEQFF TGTGCCAGCTCACTCCTGAGCGGGAGTTTATACAATGAGCAGTTCTTC
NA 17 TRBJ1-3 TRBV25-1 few CASSELGRAVSGNTIYF TGTGCCAGCAGTGAATTAGGAAGGGCCGTCTCTGGAAACACCATATATTTT
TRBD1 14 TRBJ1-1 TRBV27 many CASSFNRGNTEAFF TGTGCCAGCAGTTTCAACAGGGGGAACACTGAAGCTTTCTTT
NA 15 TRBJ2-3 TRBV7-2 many CASSLPRDTTDTQYF TGTGCCAGCAGCTTACCGAGGGACACCACAGATACGCAGTATTTT
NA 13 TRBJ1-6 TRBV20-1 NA CSARREPDSPLHF TGCAGTGCTAGACGAGAACCTGATTCACCCCTCCACTTT
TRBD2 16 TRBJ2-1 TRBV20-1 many CSARDGLAGGWSEQFF TGCAGTGCTAGAGATGGACTAGCGGGAGGGTGGAGTGAGCAGTTCTTC
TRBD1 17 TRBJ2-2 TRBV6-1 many CASIPLGRTGNTGELFF TGTGCCAGCATTCCTTTGGGAAGGACAGGGAACACCGGGGAGCTGTTTTTT
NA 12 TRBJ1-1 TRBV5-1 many CASKELNTEAFF TGCGCCAGCAAGGAACTGAACACTGAAGCTTTCTTT
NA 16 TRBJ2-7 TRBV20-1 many CSARVDSMRHSYEQYF TGCAGTGCTAGAGTCGACTCGATGAGGCACTCCTACGAGCAGTACTTC
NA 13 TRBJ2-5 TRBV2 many CASIIRLLETQYF TGTGCCAGCATCATTAGACTCTTAGAGACCCAGTACTTC
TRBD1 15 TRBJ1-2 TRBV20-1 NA CSTVSRDRVGYGYTF TGCAGTACCGTGTCCCGGGACAGGGTCGGCTATGGCTACACCTTC
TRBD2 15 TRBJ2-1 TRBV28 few CASNFLAGGRNEQFF TGTGCCAGCAATTTTCTAGCGGGGGGAAGGAATGAGCAGTTCTTC